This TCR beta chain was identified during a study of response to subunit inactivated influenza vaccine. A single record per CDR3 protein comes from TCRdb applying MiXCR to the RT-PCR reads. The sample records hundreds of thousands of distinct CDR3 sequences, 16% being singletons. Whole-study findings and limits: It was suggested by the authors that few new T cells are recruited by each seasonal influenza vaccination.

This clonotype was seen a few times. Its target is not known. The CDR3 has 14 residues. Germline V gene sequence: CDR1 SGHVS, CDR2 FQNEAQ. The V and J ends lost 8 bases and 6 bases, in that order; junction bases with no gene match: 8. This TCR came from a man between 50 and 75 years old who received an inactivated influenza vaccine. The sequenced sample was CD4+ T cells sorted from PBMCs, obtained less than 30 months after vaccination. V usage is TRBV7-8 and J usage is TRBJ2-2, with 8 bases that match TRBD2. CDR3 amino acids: CASRIRGGPGELFF. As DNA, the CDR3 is TGTGCCAGCCGAATACGGGGGGGCCCCGGGGAGCTGTTTTTT.